One and the same sample provided the 8 T cell receptor beta chains below, sequenced in a study of cytomegalovirus exposure and HLA in healthy donors. It was with 60 Vbeta and 13 Jbeta primers that the PCR ran. The protocol was immunoSEQ multiplex PCR, while the TCRdb copy is restricted to in-frame clones and leaves out a portion. This table holds about 150,000 clones, about 80% found once. Material for sequencing was PBMCs. Receptors originate from a man aged 40-49 years in good health and CMV-seropositive.

On this clone itself: This sample also contains other DNA sequences that code for the same CDR3. The chain couples TRBV5-1 to TRBJ2-3; 8 bases agree with TRBD2. Trimming at V came to 0 bases and at J to 0 bases, leaving 0 bases not matched to a gene. The germline CDR1 and CDR2 sequences are SGHRS and YFSETQ. CDR3 length: 15 amino acids. This chain's CDR3 is CASSLVAGSTDTQYF. The CDR3 DNA reads TGCGCCAGCAGCTTGGTAGCGGGGAGCACAGATACGCAGTATTTT.

V and J are TRBV18 and TRBJ1-5; unclear D gene. The CDR3 contains 13 residues. The germline gives CDR1 KGHSH, CDR2 LQKENI. Trimming pared 3 bases from V and 4 bases from J, leaving 7 bases between. Written as DNA, the CDR3 is TGTGCCAGCTCACCTCAGAGGAATCAGCCCCAGCATTTT. The encoded protein is CASSPQRNQPQHF.

This clone has only a few counts. The chain employs TRBV19 and TRBJ2-4; 12 bases agree with TRBD2. Germline loops: CDR1 LNHDA, CDR2 SQIVND (reference sequence). The CDR3 extends over 19 amino acids. V gave up 6 bases and J gave up 1 base; unmatched junction bases: 13. The CDR3 region is CASSLTSGRGGGAKNIQYF. DNA of the CDR3: TGTGCCAGTAGCTTGACTAGCGGGAGAGGTGGAGGGGCCAAAAACATTCAGTACTTC. The full variable domain, in which reference TRBV19 and TRBJ2-4 provide the parts outside the CDR3, is DGGITQSPKYLFRKEGQNVTLSCEQNLNHDAMYWYRQDPGQGLRLIYYSQIVNDFQKGDIAEGYSVSREKKESFPLTVTSAQKNPTAFYLCASSLTSGRGGGAKNIQYFGAGTRLSVL.

The rearrangement uses TRBV7-9 and TRBJ2-7; 7 positions match TRBD2. The ends lost 5 bases at V and 3 bases at J; junction bases unmatched: 10. The CDR3 spans 15 residues. Germline loops: CDR1 SEHNR, CDR2 FQNEAQ (reference sequence). CDR3 nucleotide sequence: TGTGCCAGCAGCCCCCGGGGAGCGGGGCTCTACGAGCAGTACTTC. Translated, it gives CASSPRGAGLYEQYF.

This clone was counted a single time. The chain combines TRBV5-4 with TRBJ2-5; TRBD2 aligns across 13 bases. The CDR3 is made up of 15 amino acids. J was trimmed by 3 bases and V by 1 base; bases with no gene match: 0. Germline V gives CDR1 SGHNT, CDR2 YYREEE (reference sequence). Here the CDR3 reads CASSLTSGREETQYF. CDR3 DNA sequence: TGTGCCAGCAGCTTGACTAGCGGGAGGGAAGAGACCCAGTACTTC.

The chain links TRBV28 to TRBJ1-5; D call uncertain. The CDR3 loop spans 15 amino acids. V was trimmed by 8 bases and J by 0 bases, leaving 14 bases between them. Germline V gene lookup returns CDR1 MDHEN and CDR2 SYDVKM. In DNA form, the CDR3 reads TGTGCCAGCGGTCGTAGAGGAGATAGCAATCAGCCCCAGCATTTT. It encodes CASGRRGDSNQPQHF.

A few counts support this clone. The chain carries TRBV5-5 and TRBJ1-1; D gene ambiguous. Trimming took off 3 bases at V and 7 bases at J, with 19 bases between the two ends. CDR3 size: 15 residues. Germline V gene data show CDR1 as SGHKS and CDR2 as YYEKEE (reference sequence). CDR3 amino acids: CASSSVEGFGGEAFF. CDR3 DNA: TGTGCCAGCAGCTCCGTCGAGGGATTCGGAGGTGAAGCTTTCTTT.

This clone appeared a single time. The chain uses TRBV5-1 and TRBJ2-3, with D perhaps matching TRBD2 (5 bases). Germline V CDR1 and CDR2: SGHRS, YFSETQ. The CDR3 is made up of 14 amino acids. V was pared by 4 bases and J by 0 bases, with 9 bases between. The CDR3 spells CASSRESSTDTQYF. In DNA form, the CDR3 reads TGCGCCAGCAGCCGGGAATCTAGCACAGATACGCAGTATTTT.